The rows below give T cell receptor beta chains drawn from one sample of a study of OX40 agonist ivuxolimab in advanced cancers. Data came from immunoSEQ multiplex PCR; TCRdb stores just in-frame clones and leaves some out. The table lists approximately 31,000 clones, approximately 89% of them singletons, with 25% in the top ten. This specimen consisted of CD4+ or CD8+ T cells sorted from blood, obtained in a trial of the OX40 agonist ivuxolimab. The receptors stem from an adult with an advanced solid tumor such as melanoma, head and neck, liver or kidney cancer. CDR3s include the opening cysteine and the closing phenylalanine or tryptophan. Each record gives: clone size, CDR3 length, V gene, D gene, J gene, CDR3 protein, CDR3 DNA. D genes are given only for firm matches. Clone size is shown for a subset of rows, as once, few, many or a class of expanded clone.

abundance: NA
len: 16
v_gene: TRBV18
d_gene: TRBD1
j_gene: TRBJ2-7
CDR3aa: CASSPTGRTGSYEQYF
CDR3nt: TGTGCCAGCTCACCCACAGGTCGGACAGGCTCCTACGAGCAGTACTTC

abundance: NA
len: 14
v_gene: TRBV5-5
d_gene: TRBD1
j_gene: TRBJ1-1
CDR3aa: CASSLVSGGTEAFF
CDR3nt: TGTGCCAGCAGCTTGGTTTCAGGGGGCACTGAAGCTTTCTTT

abundance: few
len: 15
v_gene: TRBV14
d_gene: TRBD2
j_gene: TRBJ2-1
CDR3aa: CASSQSGRRNNEQFF
CDR3nt: TGTGCCAGCAGCCAAAGCGGGAGGCGTAACAATGAGCAGTTCTTC

abundance: NA
len: 12
v_gene: TRBV28
d_gene: NA
j_gene: TRBJ1-2
CDR3aa: CASSWDGGGYTF
CDR3nt: TGTGCCAGCAGTTGGGATGGAGGGGGCTACACCTTC

abundance: NA
len: 15
v_gene: TRBV5-5
d_gene: NA
j_gene: TRBJ1-4
CDR3aa: CASSLGGAENEKLFF
CDR3nt: TGTGCCAGCAGCTTGGGCGGAGCCGAAAATGAAAAACTGTTTTTT

abundance: once
len: 13
v_gene: TRBV6-6
d_gene: NA
j_gene: TRBJ1-6
CDR3aa: CASSRRHNSPLHF
CDR3nt: TGTGCCAGCTCCCGAAGGCATAATTCACCCCTCCACTTT

abundance: few
len: 14
v_gene: TRBV7-6
d_gene: NA
j_gene: TRBJ2-5
CDR3aa: CASSRDWWEETQYF
CDR3nt: TGTGCCAGCAGCCGGGACTGGTGGGAAGAGACCCAGTACTTC

abundance: NA
len: 14
v_gene: TRBV6-1
d_gene: TRBD2
j_gene: TRBJ2-3
CDR3aa: CASRTSGGTDTQYF
CDR3nt: TGTGCCAGCCGGACTAGCGGAGGCACAGATACGCAGTATTTT

abundance: once
len: 14
v_gene: TRBV5-4
d_gene: NA
j_gene: TRBJ2-1
CDR3aa: CASSLALGYNEQFF
CDR3nt: TGTGCCAGCAGCTTGGCCCTGGGTTACAATGAGCAGTTCTTC

abundance: NA
len: 16
v_gene: TRBV7-9
d_gene: TRBD1
j_gene: TRBJ2-2
CDR3aa: CASSSGTGVGTGELFF
CDR3nt: TGTGCCAGCAGCTCCGGGACAGGGGTCGGGACCGGGGAGCTGTTTTTT

abundance: few
len: 18
v_gene: TRBV19
d_gene: NA
j_gene: TRBJ1-5
CDR3aa: CASSTYTGTAYSNQPQHF
CDR3nt: TGTGCCAGTAGTACCTACACCGGGACGGCGTATAGCAATCAGCCCCAGCATTTT

abundance: NA
len: 13
v_gene: TRBV27
d_gene: NA
j_gene: TRBJ2-7
CDR3aa: CASSFAGNYEQYF
CDR3nt: TGTGCCAGCAGTTTTGCAGGGAACTACGAGCAGTACTTC

abundance: NA
len: 11
v_gene: TRBV29-1
d_gene: TRBD1
j_gene: TRBJ1-2
CDR3aa: CSAGTDYGYTF
CDR3nt: TGCAGCGCCGGGACAGACTATGGCTACACCTTC

abundance: NA
len: 14
v_gene: TRBV5-1
d_gene: NA
j_gene: TRBJ2-5
CDR3aa: CASSFLGSEETQYF
CDR3nt: TGCGCCAGCAGCTTCTTGGGCAGCGAAGAGACCCAGTACTTC

abundance: NA
len: 15
v_gene: TRBV6-1
d_gene: NA
j_gene: TRBJ1-5
CDR3aa: CASSRGGLGNQPQHF
CDR3nt: TGTGCCAGCAGTCGCGGTGGACTGGGCAATCAGCCCCAGCATTTT

abundance: NA
len: 13
v_gene: TRBV6-6
d_gene: NA
j_gene: TRBJ2-3
CDR3aa: CASSPAFTDTQYF
CDR3nt: TGTGCCAGCAGCCCGGCCTTCACAGATACGCAGTATTTT

abundance: NA
len: 13
v_gene: TRBV11-2
d_gene: NA
j_gene: TRBJ1-2
CDR3aa: CASSPFSPEGYTF
CDR3nt: TGTGCCAGCAGCCCATTTTCACCGGAAGGCTACACCTTC

abundance: NA
len: 14
v_gene: TRBV5-1
d_gene: TRBD1
j_gene: TRBJ1-2
CDR3aa: CASSRTGGTYGYTF
CDR3nt: TGCGCCAGCTCCCGGACAGGGGGCACCTATGGCTACACCTTC

abundance: NA
len: 13
v_gene: TRBV28
d_gene: NA
j_gene: TRBJ1-3
CDR3aa: CASSLGQADTIYF
CDR3nt: TGTGCCAGCAGTTTGGGTCAGGCGGACACCATATATTTT

abundance: once
len: 13
v_gene: TRBV28
d_gene: NA
j_gene: TRBJ2-5
CDR3aa: CASSLTGEETQYF
CDR3nt: TGTGCCAGCAGTTTGACTGGGGAAGAGACCCAGTACTTC

abundance: NA
len: 14
v_gene: TRBV28
d_gene: TRBD1
j_gene: TRBJ2-1
CDR3aa: CASGTGGTYNEQFF
CDR3nt: TGTGCCAGTGGTACAGGGGGAACCTACAATGAGCAGTTCTTC

abundance: once
len: 19
v_gene: TRBV27
d_gene: TRBD1
j_gene: TRBJ2-6
CDR3aa: CASSFRPPGQSSGANVLTF
CDR3nt: TGTGCCAGCAGTTTTCGCCCTCCGGGACAGAGCTCTGGGGCCAACGTCCTGACTTTC

abundance: NA
len: 15
v_gene: TRBV6-6
d_gene: NA
j_gene: TRBJ1-1
CDR3aa: CASSPPQGLKGEAFF
CDR3nt: TGTGCCAGCAGTCCCCCCCAGGGGCTTAAAGGTGAAGCTTTCTTT

abundance: NA
len: 15
v_gene: TRBV6-5
d_gene: TRBD1
j_gene: TRBJ2-7
CDR3aa: CASRDVQTGAYEQYF
CDR3nt: TGTGCCAGCAGGGACGTCCAGACAGGGGCGTACGAGCAGTACTTC

abundance: NA
len: 15
v_gene: TRBV5-6
d_gene: NA
j_gene: TRBJ1-2
CDR3aa: CASSLSDYAGYGYTF
CDR3nt: TGTGCCAGCAGCTTGTCGGACTATGCGGGCTATGGCTACACCTTC

abundance: NA
len: 14
v_gene: TRBV5-1
d_gene: NA
j_gene: TRBJ1-5
CDR3aa: CASSLGEGFQPQHF
CDR3nt: TGCGCCAGCAGCTTGGGTGAGGGGTTTCAGCCCCAGCATTTT

abundance: NA
len: 15
v_gene: TRBV28
d_gene: NA
j_gene: TRBJ2-1
CDR3aa: CASSLPGDSYNEQFF
CDR3nt: TGTGCCAGCAGTTTACCTGGGGACTCCTACAATGAGCAGTTCTTC

abundance: once
len: 17
v_gene: TRBV2
d_gene: TRBD1
j_gene: TRBJ1-5
CDR3aa: CASSDSTGTGGNQPQHF
CDR3nt: TGTGCCAGCAGCGACAGTACCGGGACAGGGGGGAATCAGCCCCAGCATTTT

abundance: NA
len: 14
v_gene: TRBV28
d_gene: NA
j_gene: TRBJ1-2
CDR3aa: CASSFSRRQDAPFF
CDR3nt: TGTGCCAGCAGTTTCAGCCGAAGACAGGACGCTCCCTTCTTC

abundance: NA
len: 12
v_gene: TRBV5-6
d_gene: NA
j_gene: TRBJ2-7
CDR3aa: CASSLNSYEQYF
CDR3nt: TGTGCCAGCAGCTTGAACTCCTACGAGCAGTACTTC

abundance: NA
len: 12
v_gene: TRBV5-6
d_gene: NA
j_gene: TRBJ1-2
CDR3aa: CASSLVAGGYTF
CDR3nt: TGTGCCAGCAGCTTGGTCGCCGGTGGCTACACCTTC

abundance: NA
len: 17
v_gene: TRBV15
d_gene: TRBD2
j_gene: TRBJ2-1
CDR3aa: CATSRLGTRGRYNEQFF
CDR3nt: TGTGCCACCAGCAGGCTTGGGACTAGGGGAAGATACAATGAGCAGTTCTTC

abundance: NA
len: 14
v_gene: TRBV6-6
d_gene: NA
j_gene: TRBJ1-3
CDR3aa: CASSHGTIGNTIYF
CDR3nt: TGTGCCAGCAGTCACGGGACAATTGGAAACACCATATATTTT

abundance: NA
len: 16
v_gene: TRBV5-5
d_gene: NA
j_gene: TRBJ2-5
CDR3aa: CASSLSYYGWGETQYF
CDR3nt: TGTGCCAGCAGCTTGTCTTACTACGGGTGGGGAGAGACCCAGTACTTC

abundance: NA
len: 15
v_gene: TRBV11-3
d_gene: NA
j_gene: TRBJ2-1
CDR3aa: CASSSQAQRHNEQFF
CDR3nt: TGTGCCAGCAGCTCCCAAGCCCAGCGTCACAATGAGCAGTTCTTC

abundance: NA
len: 16
v_gene: TRBV2
d_gene: NA
j_gene: TRBJ2-1
CDR3aa: CASRPTVGGSYNEQFF
CDR3nt: TGTGCCAGCAGACCGACGGTGGGGGGCAGCTACAATGAGCAGTTCTTC

abundance: once
len: 15
v_gene: TRBV7-2
d_gene: TRBD1
j_gene: TRBJ2-7
CDR3aa: CASSPNRGFGYEQYF
CDR3nt: TGTGCCAGCAGCCCTAACAGGGGATTCGGCTACGAGCAGTACTTC

abundance: NA
len: 15
v_gene: TRBV6-5
d_gene: NA
j_gene: TRBJ1-3
CDR3aa: CASSYGRHTGNTIYF
CDR3nt: TGTGCCAGCAGTTACGGGAGGCATACTGGAAACACCATATATTTT

abundance: NA
len: 12
v_gene: TRBV11-3
d_gene: NA
j_gene: TRBJ2-7
CDR3aa: CASSLTGYEQYF
CDR3nt: TGTGCCAGCAGCCTAACAGGCTACGAGCAGTACTTC

abundance: NA
len: 17
v_gene: TRBV27
d_gene: TRBD1
j_gene: TRBJ2-7
CDR3aa: CASSSRRPGQRSYEQYF
CDR3nt: TGTGCCAGCAGTTCTCGACGGCCGGGACAGCGCTCCTACGAGCAGTACTTC

abundance: NA
len: 15
v_gene: TRBV16
d_gene: NA
j_gene: TRBJ1-2
CDR3aa: CASTPDSRGDYGYTF
CDR3nt: TGTGCCAGCACCCCCGACTCTAGGGGGGACTATGGCTACACCTTC

abundance: NA
len: 15
v_gene: TRBV5-5
d_gene: NA
j_gene: TRBJ1-1
CDR3aa: CASSLLGGGNTEAFF
CDR3nt: TGTGCCAGCAGCTTGCTGGGGGGAGGGAACACTGAAGCTTTCTTT